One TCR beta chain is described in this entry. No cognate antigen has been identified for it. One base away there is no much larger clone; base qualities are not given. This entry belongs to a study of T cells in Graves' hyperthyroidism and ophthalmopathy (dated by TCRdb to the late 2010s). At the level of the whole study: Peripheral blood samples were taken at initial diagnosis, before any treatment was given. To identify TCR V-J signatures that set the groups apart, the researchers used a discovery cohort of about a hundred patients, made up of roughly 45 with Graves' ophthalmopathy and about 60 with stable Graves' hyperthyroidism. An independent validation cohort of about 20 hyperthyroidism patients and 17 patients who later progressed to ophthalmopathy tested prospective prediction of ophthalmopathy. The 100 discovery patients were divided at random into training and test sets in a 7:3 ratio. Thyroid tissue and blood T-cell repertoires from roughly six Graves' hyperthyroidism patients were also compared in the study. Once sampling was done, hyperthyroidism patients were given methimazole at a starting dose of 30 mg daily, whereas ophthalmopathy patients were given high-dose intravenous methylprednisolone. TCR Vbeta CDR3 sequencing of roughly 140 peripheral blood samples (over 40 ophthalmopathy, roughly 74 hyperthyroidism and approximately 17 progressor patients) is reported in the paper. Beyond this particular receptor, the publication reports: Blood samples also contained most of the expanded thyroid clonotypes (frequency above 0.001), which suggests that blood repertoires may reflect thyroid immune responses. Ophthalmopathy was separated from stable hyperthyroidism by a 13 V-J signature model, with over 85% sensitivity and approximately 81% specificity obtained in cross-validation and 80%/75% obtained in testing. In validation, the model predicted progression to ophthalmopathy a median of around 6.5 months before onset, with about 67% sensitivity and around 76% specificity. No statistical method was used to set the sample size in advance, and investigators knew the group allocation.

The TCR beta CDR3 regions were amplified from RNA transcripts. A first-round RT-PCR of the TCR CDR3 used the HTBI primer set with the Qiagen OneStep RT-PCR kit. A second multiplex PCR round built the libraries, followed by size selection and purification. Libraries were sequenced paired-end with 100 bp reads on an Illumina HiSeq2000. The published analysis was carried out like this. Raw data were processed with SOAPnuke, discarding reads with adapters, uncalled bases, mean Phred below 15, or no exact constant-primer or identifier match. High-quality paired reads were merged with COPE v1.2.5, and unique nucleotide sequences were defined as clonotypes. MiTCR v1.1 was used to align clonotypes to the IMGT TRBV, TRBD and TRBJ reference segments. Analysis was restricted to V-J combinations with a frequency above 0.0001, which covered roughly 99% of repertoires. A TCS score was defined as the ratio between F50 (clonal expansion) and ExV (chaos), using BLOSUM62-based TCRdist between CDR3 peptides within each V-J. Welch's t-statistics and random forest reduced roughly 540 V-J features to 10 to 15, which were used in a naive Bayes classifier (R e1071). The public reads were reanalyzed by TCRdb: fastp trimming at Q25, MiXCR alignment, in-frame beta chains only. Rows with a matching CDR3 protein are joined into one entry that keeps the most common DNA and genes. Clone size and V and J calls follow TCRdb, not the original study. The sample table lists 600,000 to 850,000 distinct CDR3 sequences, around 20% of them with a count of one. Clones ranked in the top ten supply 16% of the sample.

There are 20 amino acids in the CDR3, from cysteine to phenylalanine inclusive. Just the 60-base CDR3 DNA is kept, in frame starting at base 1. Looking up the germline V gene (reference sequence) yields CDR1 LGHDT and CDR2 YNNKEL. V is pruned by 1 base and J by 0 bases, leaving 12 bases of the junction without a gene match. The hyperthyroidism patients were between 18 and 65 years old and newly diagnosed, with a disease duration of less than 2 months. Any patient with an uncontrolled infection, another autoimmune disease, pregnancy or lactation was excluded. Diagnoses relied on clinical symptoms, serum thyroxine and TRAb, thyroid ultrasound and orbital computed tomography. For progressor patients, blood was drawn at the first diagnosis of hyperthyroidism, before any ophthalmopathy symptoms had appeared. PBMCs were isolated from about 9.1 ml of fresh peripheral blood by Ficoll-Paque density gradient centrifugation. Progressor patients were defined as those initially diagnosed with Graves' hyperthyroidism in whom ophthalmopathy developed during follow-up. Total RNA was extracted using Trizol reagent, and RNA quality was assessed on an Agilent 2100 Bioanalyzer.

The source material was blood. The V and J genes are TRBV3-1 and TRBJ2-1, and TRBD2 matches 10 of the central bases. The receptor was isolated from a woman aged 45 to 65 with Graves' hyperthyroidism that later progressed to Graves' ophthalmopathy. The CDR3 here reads CASSQVVGTSDSISYNEQFF. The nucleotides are TGTGCCAGCAGCCAAGTTGTCGGGACTAGCGACTCGATCTCCTACAATGAGCAGTTCTTC.